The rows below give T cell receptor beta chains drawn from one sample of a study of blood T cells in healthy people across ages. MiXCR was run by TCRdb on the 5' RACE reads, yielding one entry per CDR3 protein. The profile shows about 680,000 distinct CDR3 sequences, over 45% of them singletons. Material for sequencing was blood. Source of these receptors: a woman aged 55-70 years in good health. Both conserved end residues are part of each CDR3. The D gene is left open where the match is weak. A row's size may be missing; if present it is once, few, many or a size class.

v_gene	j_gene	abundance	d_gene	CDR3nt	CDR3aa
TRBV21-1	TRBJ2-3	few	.	TGTGCCAGCAGCTCCCGGACTAGCGGGGCCCACACAGATACGCAGTATTTT	CASSSRTSGAHTDTQYF
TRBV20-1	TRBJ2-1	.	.	TGCAGTGCTAGAGGGGGGGTCCTGGCGGGAAGGAATGAGCAGTTCTTC	CSARGGVLAGRNEQFF
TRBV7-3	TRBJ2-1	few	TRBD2	TGTGCCAGCAGCTTAATCGGGACTAGCGGACACAGCAATGAGCAGTTCTTC	CASSLIGTSGHSNEQFF
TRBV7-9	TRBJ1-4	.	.	TGTGCCAACAGCTTAGCGGGGAGCCAGTTCCTAGGTGAAAAACTGTTTTTT	CANSLAGSQFLGEKLFF
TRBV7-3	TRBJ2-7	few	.	TGTGCCAGCAGCTTACAGGGTTCGGGGGAGCAGTACTTC	CASSLQGSGEQYF
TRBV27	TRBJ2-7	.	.	TGTGCCAGCAGCCTGGTCCCGAATTCGTATTACGAGCAGTACTTC	CASSLVPNSYYEQYF
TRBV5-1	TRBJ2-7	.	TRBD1	TGCGCCAGCAGGTACGGGACAGGGGGTAGAGACGAGCAGTACTTC	CASRYGTGGRDEQYF
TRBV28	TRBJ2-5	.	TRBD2	TGTGCCAGCAGCTCCCTGGCGGGACTAATCCAAGAGACCCAGTACTTC	CASSSLAGLIQETQYF
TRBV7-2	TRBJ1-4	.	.	TGTGCCAGCAGCTTAGTATTATCGGGCGGACGGGATGAAAAACTGTTTTTT	CASSLVLSGGRDEKLFF
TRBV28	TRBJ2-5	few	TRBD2	TGTGCCAGCAGTTGGGAGGGGACTAGCGGGAATGGGTACTTC	CASSWEGTSGNGYF
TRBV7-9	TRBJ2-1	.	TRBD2	TGTGCCAGCAGCTCCACGGGACTAGAGGACGATGAGCAGTTCTTC	CASSSTGLEDDEQFF
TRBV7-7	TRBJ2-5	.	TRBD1	TGTGCTAGCACCCGCGGACAGGGAGCTTCCCAAGAGACCCAGTACTTC	CASTRGQGASQETQYF
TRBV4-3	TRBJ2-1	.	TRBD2	TGCGCCAGCAGCCAAGCGTCGGGACTAGCGGGATCTGAGCAGTTCTTC	CASSQASGLAGSEQFF
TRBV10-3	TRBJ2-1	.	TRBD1	TGTGCCGTCAGCGGCGGGACAGGGCGTAATGAGCAGTTCTTC	CAVSGGTGRNEQFF
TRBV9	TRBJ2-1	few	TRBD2	TGTGCCAGCAGCGTCGGGACTAGCGATGTCGGTGAGCAGTTCTTC	CASSVGTSDVGEQFF
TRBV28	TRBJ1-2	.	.	TGTGCCAGCAGTTTAATTCCTAGAAACTATGGCTACACCTTC	CASSLIPRNYGYTF
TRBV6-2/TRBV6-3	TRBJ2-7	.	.	TGTGCCAGCCGGGACCCCAGCTCCTACGAGCAGTACTTC	CASRDPSSYEQYF
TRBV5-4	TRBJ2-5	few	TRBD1	TGTGCCAGCAGCCTACGACAGGGGAAAGAGACCCAGTACTTC	CASSLRQGKETQYF
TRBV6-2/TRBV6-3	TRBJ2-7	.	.	TGTGCCAGCAGTTACACCTACCGGGACTTTACACTCTACAAGCAGAACTTC	CASSYTYRDFTLYKQNF
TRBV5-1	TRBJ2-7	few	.	TGCGCCAGCAGCGAATCCCCCTTCTACGAGCAGTACTTC	CASSESPFYEQYF
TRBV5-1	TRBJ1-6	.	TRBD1	TGCGCCAGCAGCCTACTTCCGGGACAGGAAAATTCACCCCTCCACTTT	CASSLLPGQENSPLHF
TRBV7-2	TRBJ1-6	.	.	TGTGCCAGCACCCCGGGGAGGAGCTCCTATAATTCACCCCTCCACTTT	CASTPGRSSYNSPLHF
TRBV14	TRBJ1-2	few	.	TGTGCCAGCAGCCGCTACCGGGAGGGCTATGGCTACACCTTC	CASSRYREGYGYTF
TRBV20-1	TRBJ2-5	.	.	TGCAGTGTCCCGAGGGGTGTAGAGACCCAGTACTTC	CSVPRGVETQYF
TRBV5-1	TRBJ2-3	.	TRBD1	TGCGCCAGCCTGGAGGGACAGGGGACAGATACGCAGTATTTT	CASLEGQGTDTQYF
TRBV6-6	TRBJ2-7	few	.	TGTGCCAGCAACGACGACAGGTCTAATTCTTACGAGCAGTACTTC	CASNDDRSNSYEQYF
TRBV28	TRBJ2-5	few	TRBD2	TGTGCCAGCAGTTCCGACAGACAGGCAACTAGCGGGAGTTTAAAGACCCAGTACTTC	CASSSDRQATSGSLKTQYF
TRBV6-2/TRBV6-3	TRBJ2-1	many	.	TGTGCCAGCAGGAAGGGGGGGTTAGCTGGCAATGAGCAGTTCTTC	CASRKGGLAGNEQFF
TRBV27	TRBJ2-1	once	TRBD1	TGTGCCAGCAGTTACGGGACAGCTTACAATGAGCAGTTCTTC	CASSYGTAYNEQFF
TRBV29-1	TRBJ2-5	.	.	TGCAGCGTTGTGGGGGCTGAAGAGACCCAGTACTTC	CSVVGAEETQYF
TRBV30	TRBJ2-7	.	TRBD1	TGTGCCTGGAGTGTGGGACAGGGCGGGGAGCAGTACTTC	CAWSVGQGGEQYF
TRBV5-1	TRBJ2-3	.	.	TGCGCCAGCAGCTCCCTAGAACGCCCTAGCACAGATACGCAGTATTTT	CASSSLERPSTDTQYF
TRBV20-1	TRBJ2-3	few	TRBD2	TGCAGTGCTAGACCGCCGGGTAGCGGGAGACCAGATACGCAGTATTTT	CSARPPGSGRPDTQYF
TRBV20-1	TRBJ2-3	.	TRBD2	TGCAGTGCGAAGGGAATGCTCAGCGGGAGACTCCACGCAGATACGCAGTATTTT	CSAKGMLSGRLHADTQYF
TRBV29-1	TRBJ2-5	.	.	TGCAGCGTCCGACCAATTTTAAAAGAGACCCAGTACTTC	CSVRPILKETQYF
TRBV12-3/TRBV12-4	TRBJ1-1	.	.	TGTGCCAGCAGTTTCCGGTCAACGTGGGCTTTCTTT	CASSFRSTWAFF
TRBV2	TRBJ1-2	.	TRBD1	TGTGCCAGCTATAAGGGGACAGGGGGCAACTATGGCTACACCTTC	CASYKGTGGNYGYTF
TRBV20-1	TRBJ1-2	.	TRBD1	TGCAGTGCGGACAGGATTGGGGGGGGCTACACCTTC	CSADRIGGGYTF
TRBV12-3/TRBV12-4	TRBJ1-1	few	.	TGTGCCAGCAGCCGCAATATCCCTGAAGCTTTCTTT	CASSRNIPEAFF
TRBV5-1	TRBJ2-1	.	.	TGCGCCAGCAGCTTGGGACAGATTTACAATGAGCAGTTCTTC	CASSLGQIYNEQFF
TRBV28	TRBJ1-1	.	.	TGTGCCAGCAGCCCATCCCCGAACACTGAAGCTTTCTTT	CASSPSPNTEAFF
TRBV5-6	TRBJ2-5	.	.	TGTGCCAGCAGCTTTGAACGGGAGTACCAAGAGACCCAGTACTTC	CASSFEREYQETQYF
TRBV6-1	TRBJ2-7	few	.	TGTGCCACCACCGGGGACTCCATGGATGGCGAGCAGTACTTC	CATTGDSMDGEQYF
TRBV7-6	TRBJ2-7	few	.	TGTGCCAGCAGCTTAGCGCCGGGGCCCCTCGGCGAGCAGTACTTC	CASSLAPGPLGEQYF
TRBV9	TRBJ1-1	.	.	TGTGTCAGCAGCGTATTTACAGGGACTGAAGCTTTCTTT	CVSSVFTGTEAFF